This T cell receptor beta chain was captured by sequencing in a study of blood T cell repertoires in COVID-19. About the study: Material from acute and convalescent COVID-19 was sourced from the United States, Italy and Spain. Sources were T cells, B-cell-depleted T cells, or PBMCs; the material itself was cDNA or gDNA.

In the study's own analysis: Nucleated cell counts were estimated from reference gene primer amplification. The protocol was immunoSEQ multiplex PCR, while the TCRdb copy is restricted to in-frame clones and leaves out a portion. V and J calls and clone size follow that table, whereas D and trimming were derived from the DNA. The table records 70,000 to 75,000 clones, 75% to 85% of them present only once. Trimming removed 1 base from V and 1 base from J, with 6 bases in between. There are 14 residues in the CDR3. Germline-derived CDR1 and CDR2 are SGHKS and YYEKEE (reference sequence). The TCR comes from a woman aged 70-85 years with acute or convalescent COVID-19. The specimen sequenced was peripheral blood. This rearrangement joins TRBV5-5 to TRBJ1-5; no reliable D call. CDR3 protein: CASSLFTSNQPQHF. The CDR3 DNA reads as TGTGCCAGCAGCTTGTTCACAAGCAATCAGCCCCAGCATTTT. Drawing the rest from reference TRBV5-5 and TRBJ1-5, the complete variable domain is DAGVTQSPTHLIKTRGQQVTLRCSPISGHKSVSWYQQVLGQGPQFIFQYYEKEERGRGNFPDRFSARQFPNYSSELNVNALLLGDSALYLCASSLFTSNQPQHFGDGTRLSIL.